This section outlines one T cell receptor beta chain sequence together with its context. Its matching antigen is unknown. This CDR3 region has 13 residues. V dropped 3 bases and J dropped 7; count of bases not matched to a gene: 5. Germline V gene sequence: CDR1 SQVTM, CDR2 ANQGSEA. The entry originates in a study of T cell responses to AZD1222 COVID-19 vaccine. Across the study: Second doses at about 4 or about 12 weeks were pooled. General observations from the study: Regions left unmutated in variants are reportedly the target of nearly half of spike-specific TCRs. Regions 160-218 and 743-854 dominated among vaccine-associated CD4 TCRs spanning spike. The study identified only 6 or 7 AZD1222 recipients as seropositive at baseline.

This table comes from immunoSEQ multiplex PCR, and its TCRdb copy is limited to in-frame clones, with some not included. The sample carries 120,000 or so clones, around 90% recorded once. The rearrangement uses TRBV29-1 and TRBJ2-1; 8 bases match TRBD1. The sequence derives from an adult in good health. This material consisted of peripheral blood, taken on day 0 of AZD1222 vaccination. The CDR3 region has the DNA TGCAGCGTTGATAGGACAGGGTGGAATGAGCAGTTCTTC. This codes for CSVDRTGWNEQFF.